This TCR beta chain was retrieved from a study of cytomegalovirus exposure and HLA in healthy donors. Germline CDR1 is MDHEN and CDR2 is SYDVKM. J gave up 2 bases and V 2 bases, and 3 bases lay outside the gene matches. This CDR3 is 15 amino acids long. Remarks on this clone: Its specificity is not known.

Researchers ran the PCR with 60 Vbeta and 13 Jbeta primers. Measured with immunoSEQ multiplex PCR; TCRdb has only the in-frame clones, and not every one. The sample has 38,000 or so clones; the top ten hold about 6.3%. Study-wide findings and caveats: The authors listed over 150 TCR beta chains as cytomegalovirus-associated. With later analysis, a missense DCLRE1C variant became linked to TCR beta V- and J-gene trimming.

This TCR was recovered from a young man in good health and CMV-seronegative. The sample taken for sequencing was PBMCs. The rearrangement links TRBV28 to TRBJ2-1; 7 nucleotides line up with TRBD1. The CDR3 coding sequence is TGTGCCAGCAGTTTAGTGGACAGGACCTACAATGAGCAGTTCTTC. As protein: CASSLVDRTYNEQFF.